Below, 2 T cell receptor beta chains from the same sample are listed, as sequenced in a study of human T cells and chemical hapten exposure. Time point in this sample: patch test 3, about 24 weeks after DPC sensitization. Treatment noted: therapeutic diphenylcyclopropenone sensitization with weekly scalp DPC. TCRdb reprocessed the RACE reads via MiXCR and lists one record per CDR3 protein. This sample yields roughly 200,000 distinct CDR3 sequences, of which 24% are seen a single time; approximately 2.3% belongs to the top ten. The sequencing here drew on whole blood, taken in connection with sensitization to the hapten diphenylcyclopropenone (DPC). These receptors were obtained from a woman between 40 and 50 years old with alopecia areata. Some clones in this sample may be carry-over from other donors' samples.

This clonotype was detected only a few times. The chain employs TRBV12-3 or TRBV12-4 and TRBJ1-4; D is uncertain. The V end was cut by 6 bases, the J end by 8 bases, with 10 bases between. This CDR3 is 12 amino acids long. CDR3 sequence (DNA): TGTGCCAGCAGCCGGAATGGGGAAAAACTGTTTTTT. This encodes CASSRNGEKLFF.

The sample holds many counts of this clonotype. The gene calls are TRBV29-1 and TRBJ1-1; D call uncertain. This CDR3 is 11 amino acids long. Germline CDR1 SQVTM, CDR2 ANQGSEA. The ends were cut back, 3 bases at V and 0 bases at J, with 2 bases in the middle. The CDR3 sequence: CSVDMNTEAFF. CDR3 nucleotide sequence: TGCAGCGTTGATATGAACACTGAAGCTTTCTTT.